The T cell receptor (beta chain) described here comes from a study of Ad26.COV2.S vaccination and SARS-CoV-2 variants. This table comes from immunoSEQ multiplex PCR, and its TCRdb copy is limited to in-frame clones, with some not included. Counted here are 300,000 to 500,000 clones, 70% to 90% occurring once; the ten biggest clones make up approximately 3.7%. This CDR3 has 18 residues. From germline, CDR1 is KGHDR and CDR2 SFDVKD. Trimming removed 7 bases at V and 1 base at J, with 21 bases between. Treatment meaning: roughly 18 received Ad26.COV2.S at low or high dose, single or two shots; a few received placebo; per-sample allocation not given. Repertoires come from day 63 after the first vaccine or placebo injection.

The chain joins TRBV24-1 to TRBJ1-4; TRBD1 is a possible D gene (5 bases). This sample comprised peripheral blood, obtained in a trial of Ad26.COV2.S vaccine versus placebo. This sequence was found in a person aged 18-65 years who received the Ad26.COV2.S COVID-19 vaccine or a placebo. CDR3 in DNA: TGTGCCACCAGGTTTTCAACAGGCCATCTCGAAACTAATGAAAAACTGTTTTTT. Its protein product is CATRFSTGHLETNEKLFF.